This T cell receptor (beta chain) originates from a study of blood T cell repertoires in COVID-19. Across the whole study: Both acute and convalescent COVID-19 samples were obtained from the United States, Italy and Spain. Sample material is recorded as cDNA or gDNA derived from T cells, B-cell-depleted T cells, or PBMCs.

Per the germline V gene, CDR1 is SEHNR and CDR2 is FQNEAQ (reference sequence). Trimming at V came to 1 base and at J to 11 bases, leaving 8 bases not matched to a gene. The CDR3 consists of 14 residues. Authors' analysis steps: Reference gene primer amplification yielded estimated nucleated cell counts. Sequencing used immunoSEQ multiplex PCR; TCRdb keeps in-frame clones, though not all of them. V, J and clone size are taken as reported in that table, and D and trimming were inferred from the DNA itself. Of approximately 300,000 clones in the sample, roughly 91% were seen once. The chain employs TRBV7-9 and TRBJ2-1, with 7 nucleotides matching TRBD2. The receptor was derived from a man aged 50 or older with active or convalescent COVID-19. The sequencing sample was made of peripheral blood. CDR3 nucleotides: TGTGCCAGCAGCTTAGGGGAGGGTCGTGGGAAGCAGTTCTTC. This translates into CASSLGEGRGKQFF.